This TCR beta chain was sequenced in a study of T cells after yellow fever vaccination. Study information: SMART-Seq v4 Ultra Low Input served to prepare low-cell-number fractions.

TCRdb re-derived calls from the 5' RACE reads in MiXCR, one entry per CDR3 protein. The table has around 400,000 distinct CDR3 sequences, 11% seen once. This CDR3 contains 14 residues. V gave up 10 bases and J gave up 4 bases, with 19 bases separating them. This TCR was sampled from a man between 18 and 35 years old who received the YFV17D yellow fever vaccine. The starting material was PBMCs, obtained on the day of the first yellow fever vaccination. The rearrangement uses TRBV12-3 or TRBV12-4 and TRBJ2-5, with D tentatively TRBD2 (5 bases). In DNA, the CDR3 is TGTGCCACCTCCTCCGGGATAGTGACAGAGACCCAGTACTTC. Amino acids: CATSSGIVTETQYF.